These 29 T cell receptor beta chains were sequenced from one sample in a study of T cells after posttransplantation cyclophosphamide. Busulfan-fludarabine conditioning, marrow transplant, and cyclophosphamide on days +3 and +4 were administered. Data came from immunoSEQ multiplex PCR; TCRdb stores just in-frame clones and leaves some out. The sample includes 7,000 to 8,500 clones, none of them occurring once. Sequenced here: PBMCs, sampled after allogeneic stem cell transplant with posttransplant cyclophosphamide. All receptors derive from a male patient aged 45-59 years who received an allogeneic stem cell transplant from an unrelated donor, was CMV-positive, and had acute GVHD only. Some T cells may possibly be graft donor cells.

In this sample, this clone turned up a few times. The V and J genes are TRBV4-2 and TRBJ2-5, with 9 bases fitting TRBD2. Germline CDR1 reads LGHNA; CDR2 reads YNFKEQ. J was trimmed by 5 bases and V by 1 base; bases with no gene match: 8. The CDR3 loop spans 16 amino acids. The CDR3 DNA reads TGTGCCAGCAGCCAAGGTGGGGCGGGGGGGCTGGAGACCCAGTACTTC. The encoded protein is CASSQGGAGGLETQYF.

The rearrangement uses TRBV7-9 and TRBJ2-7, with TRBD2 identical over 10 bases. The germline V gene encodes CDR1 SEHNR and CDR2 FQNEAQ (reference sequence). The CDR3 has 16 amino acids. Unmatched junction bases numbered 9, after V lost 1 base and J lost 6 bases. The DNA for the CDR3 is TGTGCCAGCAGCTTAGGGCTAGCGGGAGCCGGGACCGAGCAGTACTTC. Its protein product is CASSLGLAGAGTEQYF.

This clone was seen more than once but under ten times. The V and J genes are TRBV7-6 and TRBJ2-2; 10 nucleotides align to TRBD2. The J segment lost 6 bases and the V segment lost 4 bases, leaving 8 bases of the junction unmatched. The CDR3 length is 16 residues. Germline CDR1 is SGHVS and CDR2 is FNYEAQ. The CDR3, as DNA: TGTGCCAGCAGCTCAGCTAGCGGGAGATCATCCGGGGAGCTGTTTTTT. This encodes CASSSASGRSSGELFF. The full variable domain, in which reference TRBV7-6 and TRBJ2-2 provide the parts outside the CDR3, is GAGVSQSPRYKVTKRGQDVALRCDPISGHVSLYWYRQALGQGPEFLTYFNYEAQQDKSGLPNDRFSAERPEGSISTLTIQRTEQRDSAMYRCASSSASGRSSGELFFGEGSRLTVL.

This clone has a count of ten or more. J is TRBJ2-1 and V is TRBV30; D not resolved. CDR1 is GTSNPN, CDR2 SVGIG, per germline (reference sequence). V gave up 1 base and J gave up 5 bases, with 9 bases separating them. The CDR3 is 13 residues long. Here the CDR3 reads CAWSGRIDNEQFF. The CDR3 nucleotides read TGTGCCTGGAGTGGGCGGATTGACAATGAGCAGTTCTTC.

On this clone itself: This specimen includes other DNA sequences encoding the same CDR3. The gene calls are TRBV30 and TRBJ1-6, with 11 bases lining up with TRBD1. Germline CDR1 reads GTSNPN; CDR2 reads SVGIG (reference sequence). J gave up 7 bases and V 8 bases, and 16 bases lay outside the gene matches. The length of the CDR3 is 17 residues. The CDR3 here is CAGRPVGDRGINSPLHF. The DNA of the CDR3 is TGTGCCGGCCGTCCGGTGGGGGACAGGGGGATAAATTCACCCCTCCACTTT.

Many counts were recorded for this clone. The chain combines TRBV6-1 with TRBJ1-2, with D uncertain. The CDR3 has 12 amino acids. Trimming removed 6 bases at V and 3 bases at J, with 8 bases between. Germline-derived CDR1 and CDR2 are MNHNS and SASEGT. The CDR3 region is CASRNSYYGYTF. CDR3 DNA: TGTGCCAGCAGAAATAGTTACTATGGCTACACCTTC.

This clone was seen ten or more times. The V and J genes are TRBV19 and TRBJ1-2; 8 bases agree with TRBD1. The germline V gene has CDR1 LNHDA and CDR2 SQIVND (reference sequence). CDR3 size: 15 residues. V was pared by 5 bases and J by 4 bases, with 9 bases of the junction left unmatched. The CDR3 is CASSSPDRESYGYTF. Written as DNA, the CDR3 is TGTGCCAGTAGTTCCCCGGACAGGGAGAGCTATGGCTACACCTTC. The entire variable domain, with the rest obtained from reference TRBV19 and TRBJ1-2, is as follows: DGGITQSPKYLFRKEGQNVTLSCEQNLNHDAMYWYRQDPGQGLRLIYYSQIVNDFQKGDIAEGYSVSREKKESFPLTVTSAQKNPTAFYLCASSSPDRESYGYTFGSGTRLTVV.

This clone was seen ten or more times. This sequence joins TRBV5-6 and TRBJ1-3, with TRBD1 matching over 7 bases. Germline values: CDR1 SGHDT, CDR2 YYEEEE. The V gene end was trimmed by 4 bases and the J gene end by 2 bases; junction bases not matched to a gene: 3. The CDR3 length is 14 residues. The CDR3 sequence: CASSAGQAGNTIYF. DNA for the CDR3: TGTGCCAGCAGCGCCGGACAGGCTGGAAACACCATATATTTT.

This clone was seen only a few times. This chain connects TRBV5-1 to TRBJ1-2; D might be TRBD1 (5 bases). The CDR3 covers 14 residues. V dropped 0 bases and J dropped 8 bases, with 14 bases sitting between them. Germline V gene sequence: CDR1 SGHRS, CDR2 YFSETQ. The DNA for the CDR3 is TGCGCCAGCAGCTTGGAATTCGGGGAGGGGGGCTACACCTTC. Protein sequence: CASSLEFGEGGYTF.

This clone was observed many times. V and J are TRBV2 and TRBJ2-7, with D maybe TRBD1 (6 bases). The CDR3 runs to 14 residues. Germline V lookup: CDR1 SNHLY, CDR2 FYNNEI. V was cut by 8 bases and J by 3 bases, with 17 bases left in between. In DNA, the CDR3 is TGTGCCAGCCAGGGGAGTAGAGAGTTCTACGAGCAGTACTTC. Protein product: CASQGSREFYEQYF.

This clone occurred many times. The gene calls are TRBV5-1 and TRBJ2-1; 10 bases map to TRBD1. Germline-derived CDR1 and CDR2 are SGHRS and YFSETQ. V dropped 1 base and J dropped 8; count of bases not matched to a gene: 9. This CDR3 has 16 residues. This CDR3 is CASSLQGQGFGDEQFF. CDR3 nucleotide sequence: TGCGCCAGCAGCTTGCAGGGACAGGGGTTCGGTGATGAGCAGTTCTTC.

The chain couples TRBV30 to TRBJ1-2; the match to TRBD1 covers 7 bases. The ends lost 4 bases at V and 0 bases at J; junction bases unmatched: 11. The germline CDR1 and CDR2 sequences are GTSNPN and SVGIG (reference sequence). The CDR3 contains 16 residues. CDR3 sequence: CAWTLPGQSANYGYTF. As DNA, the CDR3 is TGTGCCTGGACCCTACCGGGACAGTCAGCTAACTATGGCTACACCTTC.

The chain recombines TRBV19 with TRBJ1-2; the D gene is possibly TRBD1 (5 bases). Trimming pared 3 bases from V and 8 bases from J, leaving 19 bases between. Germline lookup yields CDR1 LNHDA and CDR2 SQIVND (reference sequence). The CDR3 has 15 residues. CDR3 DNA sequence: TGTGCCAGTAGTATGTTTTTGACAGTGGACCAAGGCTACACCTTC. Translating it yields CASSMFLTVDQGYTF.

This clone was found many times. The chain combines TRBV18 with TRBJ2-5, with 9 bases fitting TRBD1. Germline trimming cut 3 bases from V and 1 base from J; bases unmatched to any gene: 0. The CDR3 loop spans 14 amino acids. Germline V gene data show CDR1 as KGHSH and CDR2 as LQKENI. The CDR3 here is CASSPTGGQETQYF. DNA for the CDR3: TGTGCCAGCTCACCGACAGGGGGCCAAGAGACCCAGTACTTC.

This clone has a count of ten or more. This rearrangement joins TRBV6-6 to TRBJ2-4, with 9 bases lining up with TRBD1. This CDR3 contains 16 residues. Germline V gives CDR1 MNHNY, CDR2 SVGAGI (reference sequence). V was clipped by 2 bases and J by 6 bases; unmatched bases: 8. Written as DNA, the CDR3 is TGTGCCAGCAGTTACGTGGGACAGGGCGAGATAAACATTCAGTACTTC. Translation: CASSYVGQGEINIQYF.

This clone occurred a few times. The chain couples TRBV2 to TRBJ2-1; 10 bases line up with TRBD2. The J segment lost 9 bases and the V segment lost 6 bases, leaving 14 bases of the junction unmatched. The V gene's germline CDR1 is SNHLY and CDR2 FYNNEI. This CDR3 has 16 residues. The CDR3 coding sequence is TGTGCCAGCAGGTCCCCCGCAGCGGGGGGGCGGAGTGAGCAGTTCTTC. Translation gives CASRSPAAGGRSEQFF. Looking up the rest from reference TRBV2 and TRBJ2-1 gives the full variable domain: EPEVTQTPSHQVTQMGQEVILRCVPISNHLYFYWYRQILGQKVEFLVSFYNNEISEKSEIFDDQFSVERPDGSNFTLKIRSTKLEDSAMYFCASRSPAAGGRSEQFFGPGTRLTVL.

A few counts support this clone. The rearrangement joins TRBV5-1 to TRBJ2-5; TRBD1 matches at 10 bases. The CDR3 is made up of 14 amino acids. Germline CDR1 SGHRS, CDR2 YFSETQ. J was trimmed by 3 bases and V by 4 bases; bases with no gene match: 3. The CDR3 sequence is CASSTGTGEETQYF. In nucleotides, the CDR3 is TGCGCCAGCAGCACCGGGACAGGGGAAGAGACCCAGTACTTC.

The table lists this clone with many counts. The CDR3, as DNA: TGTGCCAGCAGTGCGGAGACTAGCGAGTTTAGTGAGCAGTTCTTC. Amino acids: CASSAETSEFSEQFF. The chain employs TRBV2 and TRBJ2-1; 8 bases align to TRBD2. The CDR3 consists of 15 residues. In germline, CDR1 is SNHLY, CDR2 FYNNEI. V lost 4 bases, J lost 9 bases, and 11 bases stayed unmatched.

This clone was seen at least ten times. J is TRBJ2-3 and V is TRBV27; D is possibly TRBD1 (5 bases). Germline CDR1 MNHEY, CDR2 SMNVEV (reference sequence). V was shortened by 6 bases and J by 2 bases, with 9 bases between the two germline ends. The CDR3 runs to 13 residues. The CDR3 DNA follows: TGTGCCAGCAGGCAGGGCCACACAGATACGCAGTATTTT. Its protein product is CASRQGHTDTQYF.

This clone came up a few times. Sequence at one end of the junction differs from germline and may be a read error. The genes are TRBV27 and TRBJ2-3; 9 bases align to TRBD2. The CDR3 has 17 residues. Per the germline V gene, CDR1 is MNHEY and CDR2 is SMNVEV (reference sequence). CDR3 nucleotide sequence: TGTGCCAGCACCCACTCGCCCCTGCGGGGGGGCGCAGATACGCAGTATTTC. Translating gives CASTHSPLRGGADTQYF.

This clone qualifies as large. Other DNA sequences of this sample code for an identical CDR3. The chain joins TRBV19 to TRBJ2-7; no firm D call. The CDR3 length is 11 residues. Trimming removed 5 bases from V and 4 bases from J, with 6 bases in between. CDR1 is LNHDA and CDR2 is SQIVND in the germline V gene (reference sequence). The chain's CDR3 is CASSHRYEQYF. CDR3 coding DNA: TGTGCCAGTAGTCATCGGTACGAGCAGTACTTC.

This clone appeared a few times. V usage is TRBV6-1 and J usage is TRBJ1-6; unclear D gene. The germline gives CDR1 MNHNS, CDR2 SASEGT. The CDR3 sequence is 16 residues long. Trimming took 0 bases from V and 8 from J, leaving 14 bases between them. CDR3 sequence (DNA): TGTGCCAGCAGTGAAGCATGGTTCCTCGGGGATTCACCCCTCCACTTT. Its translation: CASSEAWFLGDSPLHF.

The chain employs TRBV28 and TRBJ2-7, with D possibly TRBD1 on 6 matching bases. The CDR3 has 14 residues. Trimming stripped 6 bases from V and 3 bases from J, with 15 bases between. Germline CDR1 and CDR2: MDHEN and SYDVKM. CDR3 nucleotide sequence: TGTGCCAGCAGGCCCCCGGACAGATACTACGAGCAGTACTTC. It codes for CASRPPDRYYEQYF.

This clone was seen many times. The chain is built from TRBV12-5 and TRBJ1-2; weak D call: TRBD1 (5 bases). This CDR3 is 15 amino acids long. V was trimmed by 1 base and J by 4 bases, leaving 13 bases between them. Germline CDR1 is LGHNT and CDR2 is FRNRAP. CDR3 DNA sequence: TGTGCTAGTGGTTTGGCAAACTCAGGGTTCTATGGCTACACCTTC. Its protein is CASGLANSGFYGYTF.

This clone was counted a few times. V and J are TRBV7-9 and TRBJ2-7, with TRBD1 matching over 9 bases. V lost 5 bases, J lost 2 bases, and 7 bases stayed unmatched. Germline V gene lookup returns CDR1 SEHNR and CDR2 FQNEAQ (reference sequence). This CDR3 is built from 15 residues. The CDR3 nucleotides are TGTGCCAGCAGCAATAGTCGGGACAGGGCCTACGAGCAGTACTTC. It specifies CASSNSRDRAYEQYF.

This clone was found a few times. The genes are TRBV11-2 and TRBJ1-1; no firm D call. V was pared by 2 bases and J by 11 bases, with 15 bases between. The CDR3 has 13 residues. CDR1 is SGHAT, CDR2 FQNNGV, per germline. CDR3 in amino acids: CASSLWLERKAFF. CDR3 sequence (DNA): TGTGCCAGCAGCTTATGGTTAGAGCGGAAGGCTTTCTTT.

This clone was recorded at least ten times. This may be a read error, as it is one base from a much larger clone. The V call is TRBV7-3, the J call TRBJ1-2; 10 bases line up with TRBD1. The length of the CDR3 is 13 residues. V shed 5 bases, J shed 8 bases, and the junction held 5 bases outside the gene matches. Germline values: CDR1 SGHTA, CDR2 FQGTGA. The CDR3 DNA reads TGTGCCAGCAGCCCCGGACAGGGGGAAGGCTACACCTTC. It encodes CASSPGQGEGYTF.

The CDR3 region has the DNA TGCGCCAGCAGCCAAGAATGGGGAGTAAGTCGAGGCTACACCTTC. Translation gives CASSQEWGVSRGYTF. V is TRBV4-1 and J is TRBJ1-2; no clear D gene. The V end was cut by 0 bases, the J end by 8 bases, with 16 bases between. Germline V gives CDR1 MGHRA, CDR2 YSYEKL. CDR3 length: 15 residues.

The sample holds many counts of this clone. This rearrangement joins TRBV5-1 to TRBJ1-4, with 7 bases that match TRBD1. The CDR3 consists of 14 residues. CDR1 SGHRS and CDR2 YFSETQ come from the germline V gene. Losses at the gene ends were 5 bases for V and 5 bases for J; bases not matched to a gene: 6. DNA of the CDR3: TGCGCCAGCAGGACCGGGACAGAGAATGAAAAACTGTTTTTT. It translates to CASRTGTENEKLFF.